Given below is one TCR beta chain in context. The CDR3 is 14 amino acids. Germline CDR1 and CDR2: MDHEN and SYDVKM. Each of TCRalpha and TCRbeta cDNA went through two nested PCRs, lasting around 16 and 10 cycles. TCRdb re-called the 5' RACE reads; every CDR3 protein appears as one record, without DNA. The sample is made up of a few hundred thousand distinct CDR3 sequences, and the top ten hold around 2.5% of it. This sample was included in a study of monozygotic twins with inflammatory bowel disease. This sequence was found in a human donor with ulcerative colitis or Crohn's disease, or a healthy co-twin of an affected twin (not recorded which). The sequencing input was blood. The chain couples TRBV28 to TRBJ1-3; absent DNA, TCRdb's TRBD1 call cannot be checked. CDR3: CASTTGGLGNTIYF.